This paragraph covers one T cell receptor beta chain sequence. Its antigen is not identified. This sample was taken from a study of shared clonotypes between healthy human individuals. Overall study results and limits: Sequencing depth was predicted to influence how clonotypes are shared among donors.

Unsorted PBMC DNA was sequenced on ten immunoSEQ deep assay plates. How the authors handled the data: With immunoSEQ giving junction-only sequences and no quality scores, filtering differed. The repertoire was sequenced with immunoSEQ multiplex PCR; TCRdb's copy has only in-frame clones and lacks some. The V and J calls and the clone size are those of that table, but D and trimming were determined from the DNA. The table includes 550,000 to 600,000 clones, around three quarters detected once. Germline lookup yields CDR1 SGHTA and CDR2 FQGTGA. The CDR3 sequence is 14 residues long. The V end was cut by 5 bases, the J end by 6 bases, with 15 bases between.

Material for sequencing was PBMCs. This chain uses TRBV7-3 with TRBJ2-3; a weak D match, TRBD1 (6 bases). This clonotype was obtained from a woman in her forties in good health. Some clones in this sample may be carry-over from other donors' samples. CDR3 nucleotides: TGTGCCAGCAGCCAGACAGGCCTCCAGGATACGCAGTATTTT. Residues: CASSQTGLQDTQYF.